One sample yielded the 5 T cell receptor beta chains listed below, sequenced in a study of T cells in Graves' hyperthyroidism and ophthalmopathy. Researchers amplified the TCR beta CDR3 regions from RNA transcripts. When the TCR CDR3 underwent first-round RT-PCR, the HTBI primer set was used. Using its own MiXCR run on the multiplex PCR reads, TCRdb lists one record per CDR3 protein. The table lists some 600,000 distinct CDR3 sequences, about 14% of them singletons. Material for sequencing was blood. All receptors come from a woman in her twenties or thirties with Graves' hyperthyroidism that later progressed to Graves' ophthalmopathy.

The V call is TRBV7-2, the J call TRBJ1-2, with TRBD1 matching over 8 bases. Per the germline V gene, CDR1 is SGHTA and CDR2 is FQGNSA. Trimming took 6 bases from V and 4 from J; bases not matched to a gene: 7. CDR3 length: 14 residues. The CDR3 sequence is CASRPGQGSYGYTF. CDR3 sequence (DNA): TGTGCCAGCAGACCAGGACAGGGTAGCTATGGCTACACCTTC. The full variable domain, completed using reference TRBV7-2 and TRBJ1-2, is GAGVSQSPSNKVTEKGKDVELRCDPISGHTALYWYRQSLGQGLEFLIYFQGNSAPDKSGLPSDRFSAERTGGSVSTLTIQRTQQEDSAVYLCASRPGQGSYGYTFGSGTRLTVV.

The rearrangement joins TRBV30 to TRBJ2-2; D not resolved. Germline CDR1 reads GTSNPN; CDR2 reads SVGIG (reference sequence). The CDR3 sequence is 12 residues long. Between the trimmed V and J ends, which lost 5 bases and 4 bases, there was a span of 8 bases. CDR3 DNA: TGTGCCTGGTGTCACGTCACCGGGGAGCTGTTTTTT. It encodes CAWCHVTGELFF. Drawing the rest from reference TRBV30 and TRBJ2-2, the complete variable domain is SQTIHQWPATLVQPVGSPLSLECTVEGTSNPNLYWYRQAAGRGLQLLFYSVGIGQISSEVPQNLSASRPQDRQFILSSKKLLLSDSGFYLCAWCHVTGELFFGEGSRLTVL.

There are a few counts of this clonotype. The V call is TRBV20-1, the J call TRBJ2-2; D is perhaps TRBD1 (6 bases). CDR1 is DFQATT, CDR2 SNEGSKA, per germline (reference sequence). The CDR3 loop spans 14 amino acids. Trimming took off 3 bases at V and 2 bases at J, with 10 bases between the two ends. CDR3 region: CSASGRGNTGELFF. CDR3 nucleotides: TGCAGTGCTAGCGGCAGGGGTAACACCGGGGAGCTGTTTTTT.

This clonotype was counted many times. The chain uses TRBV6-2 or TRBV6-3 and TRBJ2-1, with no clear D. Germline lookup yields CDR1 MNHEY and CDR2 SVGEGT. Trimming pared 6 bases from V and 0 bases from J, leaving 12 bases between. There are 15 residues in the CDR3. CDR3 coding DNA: TGTGCCAGCAGCCCCTCCTCGAGCTCCTACAATGAGCAGTTCTTC. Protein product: CASSPSSSSYNEQFF.

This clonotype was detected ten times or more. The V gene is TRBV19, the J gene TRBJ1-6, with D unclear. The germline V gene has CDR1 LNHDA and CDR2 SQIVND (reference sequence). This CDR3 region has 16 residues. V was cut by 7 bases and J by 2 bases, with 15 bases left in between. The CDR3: CASNDPAKPYNSPLHF. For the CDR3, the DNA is TGTGCCAGTAATGATCCAGCCAAGCCCTATAATTCACCCCTCCACTTT.